The 26 T cell receptor beta chains given below trace back to one sample, sequenced in a study of blood T cell repertoires in COVID-19. Method: immunoSEQ multiplex PCR; TCRdb's copy keeps in-frame clones and lacks some. Here the sample spans about 43,000 clones, around nine tenths being singletons. The sequenced sample was peripheral blood. The receptors were sampled from a man in his forties with COVID-19, enrolled during active disease.

The V gene is TRBV30, the J gene TRBJ2-1; 9 nucleotides match TRBD2. The CDR3 totals 14 residues. V shed 2 bases and J 4 bases; nucleotides not matched to a gene: 3. Germline V gene sequence: CDR1 GTSNPN, CDR2 SVGIG (reference sequence). Here the CDR3 DNA reads TGTGCCTGGAGTTTAGCGGGAGAGTACAATGAGCAGTTCTTC. This sequence encodes CAWSLAGEYNEQFF. The full variable domain, in which reference TRBV30 and TRBJ2-1 provide the parts outside the CDR3, is SQTIHQWPATLVQPVGSPLSLECTVEGTSNPNLYWYRQAAGRGLQLLFYSVGIGQISSEVPQNLSASRPQDRQFILSSKKLLLSDSGFYLCAWSLAGEYNEQFFGPGTRLTVL.

The genes are TRBV6-6 and TRBJ1-1, with 9 bases matching TRBD1. Germline V CDR1 and CDR2: MNHNY, SVGAGI (reference sequence). The CDR3 spans 16 residues. Losses at the gene ends were 7 bases for V and 4 bases for J; bases not matched to a gene: 13. Written as DNA, the CDR3 is TGTGCCAGCAACGAATTACCCGGACAGGGGCGCACTGAAGCTTTCTTT. Amino acid sequence: CASNELPGQGRTEAFF.

The rearrangement links TRBV7-2 to TRBJ2-1; TRBD1 aligns across 7 bases. The trim removed 5 bases at V and 3 bases at J, leaving 4 bases unmatched. CDR1 is SGHTA and CDR2 is FQGNSA in the germline V gene. The CDR3 contains 14 residues. As DNA, the CDR3 is TGTGCCAGCAGCCCGGGACAGAACTACAATGAGCAGTTCTTC. Residues: CASSPGQNYNEQFF.

This clone was counted a single time. The rearrangement joins TRBV18 to TRBJ2-5, with TRBD2 identical over 12 bases. The CDR3 loop spans 16 amino acids. V shed 2 bases and J 2 bases; nucleotides not matched to a gene: 3. In germline, CDR1 is KGHSH, CDR2 LQKENI. CDR3 in amino acids: CASSPTSGGSQETQYF. The CDR3 nucleotides read TGTGCCAGCTCACCAACTAGCGGGGGGTCTCAAGAGACCCAGTACTTC.

The genes are TRBV2 and TRBJ1-3; D not resolved. The CDR3 extends over 11 amino acids. In germline, CDR1 is SNHLY, CDR2 FYNNEI. Deletions cut 6 bases from V and 6 bases from J, with 6 bases between. The CDR3 loop is CASRTVNTIYF. The CDR3 DNA sequence: TGTGCCAGCAGAACAGTAAACACCATATATTTT.

V usage is TRBV19 and J usage is TRBJ1-6; 7 bases align to TRBD1. CDR1 and CDR2 (germline): LNHDA, SQIVND (reference sequence). The CDR3 runs 15 residues. The ends lost 2 bases at V and 14 bases at J; junction bases unmatched: 12. The CDR3, as DNA: TGTGCCAGTAGTATATCGCCAGGGGGGTCGGGGACCCTCCACTTT. It is translated as CASSISPGGSGTLHF.

This sequence joins TRBV11-3 and TRBJ2-1; 10 bases are a match to TRBD1. CDR3 size: 15 residues. The trim removed 3 bases at V and 7 bases at J, leaving 6 bases unmatched. The germline V gene encodes CDR1 SGHNT and CDR2 YENEEA. The CDR3 DNA is TGTGCCAGCAGCTTTTTCGGGACAGGGGTAAATGAGCAGTTCTTC. Protein: CASSFFGTGVNEQFF. The entire variable domain, with the rest obtained from reference TRBV11-3 and TRBJ2-1, is as follows: EAGVVQSPRYKIIEKKQPVAFWCNPISGHNTLYWYLQNLGQGPELLIRYENEEAVDDSQLPKDRFSAERLKGVDSTLKIQPAELGDSAVYLCASSFFGTGVNEQFFGPGTRLTVL.

V usage is TRBV14 and J usage is TRBJ2-1; 10 bases are a match to TRBD2. The CDR3 sequence is 18 residues long. The V segment lost 0 bases and the J segment 3 bases; nucleotides outside the gene matches: 8. Per germline, CDR1 SGHDN and CDR2 FVKESK. The CDR3 loop is CASSQDLAGAVGYNEQFF. The DNA of the CDR3 is TGTGCCAGCAGCCAAGATCTAGCGGGGGCCGTTGGCTACAATGAGCAGTTCTTC.

CDR3 amino acids: CASSSPPGRGGDGYTF. The DNA for the CDR3 is TGTGCCAGCAGTTCCCCCCCTGGGAGGGGAGGGGATGGCTACACCTTC. The chain employs TRBV28 and TRBJ1-2, with TRBD1 as a possible D gene (5 bases). CDR1 and CDR2 (germline): MDHEN, SYDVKM. V shed 4 bases and J shed 6 bases, with 21 bases lying between them. This CDR3 has 16 amino acids.

The chain couples TRBV14 to TRBJ2-5, with TRBD2 matching 8 bases. The CDR3 runs to 16 residues. J lost 3 bases, V lost 0 bases, and 6 bases had no gene match. Per the germline V gene, CDR1 is SGHDN and CDR2 is FVKESK. CDR3 sequence: CASSQESGGLEETQYF. CDR3 nucleotides: TGTGCCAGCAGCCAAGAGAGCGGGGGACTCGAAGAGACCCAGTACTTC.

In DNA, the CDR3 is TGTGCCAGCAGCTTCGAGGAGACCCAGTACTTC. This encodes CASSFEETQYF. This chain links TRBV11-2 with TRBJ2-5; D not certain. CDR1 is SGHAT, CDR2 FQNNGV, per germline. V dropped 3 bases and J dropped 5 bases, with 4 bases sitting between them. The CDR3 runs to 11 residues.

This clone occurred once. This sequence joins TRBV5-5 and TRBJ1-1, with D perhaps matching TRBD1 (5 bases). The germline V gene encodes CDR1 SGHKS and CDR2 YYEKEE (reference sequence). Trimming removed 0 bases at V and 0 bases at J, with 12 bases between. The CDR3 totals 16 residues. For the CDR3, the DNA is TGTGCCAGCAGCTTGGCTTGGGCGGACATGAACACTGAAGCTTTCTTT. Translation gives CASSLAWADMNTEAFF.

In DNA form, the CDR3 reads TGTGCCAGCAGCCACAGGACCTACGAGCAGTACTTC. It is translated as CASSHRTYEQYF. The V and J genes are TRBV5-6 and TRBJ2-7; D is possibly TRBD1 (5 bases). The germline CDR1 and CDR2 sequences are SGHDT and YYEEEE. CDR3 size: 12 residues. The germline V and J ends were trimmed by 4 bases and 2 bases, with 7 bases remaining between them.

V usage is TRBV19 and J usage is TRBJ2-5; the match to TRBD2 covers 13 bases. This CDR3 has 15 residues. V lost 8 bases and J lost 3; bases outside the gene matches: 6. CDR1 is LNHDA and CDR2 is SQIVND in the germline V gene (reference sequence). The chain's CDR3 is CASSMTSGRKETQYF. In DNA form, the CDR3 reads TGTGCCAGTTCCATGACTAGCGGGAGGAAAGAGACCCAGTACTTC.

The chain has TRBV2 and TRBJ2-7, with TRBD1 matching over 8 bases. In germline, CDR1 is SNHLY, CDR2 FYNNEI. V shed 5 bases, J shed 2 bases, and the junction held 5 bases outside the gene matches. The CDR3 runs 14 residues. Here the CDR3 reads CASSRTGKAYEQYF. The CDR3 region has the DNA TGTGCCAGCAGTAGGACAGGGAAGGCCTACGAGCAGTACTTC.

This clone was found a few times. This chain uses TRBV10-3 with TRBJ2-1, with 9 positions matching TRBD2. Trimming took 6 bases from V and 5 from J; bases not matched to a gene: 5. The CDR3 sequence is 14 residues long. Per germline, CDR1 ENHRY and CDR2 SYGVKD. The CDR3 here is CAISPSGTDNEQFF. CDR3 in DNA: TGTGCCATCAGCCCTAGCGGGACCGACAATGAGCAGTTCTTC.

This rearrangement joins TRBV19 to TRBJ1-5; weak D call: TRBD1 (6 bases). The CDR3 is 15 residues long. Looked up from germline, CDR1 is LNHDA and CDR2 is SQIVND (reference sequence). Trimming pared 8 bases from V and 4 bases from J, leaving 18 bases between. The CDR3 here is CASSRQSTGNQPQHF. The CDR3 coding sequence is TGTGCCAGTTCCCGACAATCCACAGGGAATCAGCCCCAGCATTTT.

The chain carries TRBV25-1 and TRBJ2-7; the match to TRBD1 covers 8 bases. The CDR3 sequence is 15 residues long. The germline gives CDR1 MGHDK, CDR2 SYGVNS. V was pared by 1 base and J by 3 bases, with 5 bases of the junction left unmatched. The DNA for the CDR3 is TGTGCCAGCAGTGAATGGGGGACAGGCAGCTACGAGCAGTACTTC. It is translated as CASSEWGTGSYEQYF.

The chain uses TRBV7-3 and TRBJ2-3; TRBD1 matches at 9 bases. Germline CDR1 and CDR2: SGHTA and FQGTGA. With 6 bases clipped from V and 6 bases from J, the junction kept 10 bases outside the gene matches. The CDR3 covers 15 residues. The CDR3 is CASSATGGEVDTQYF. Here the CDR3 DNA reads TGTGCCAGCAGTGCAACAGGGGGCGAAGTGGATACGCAGTATTTT.

The chain is built from TRBV15 and TRBJ2-7; TRBD2 matches 8 bases. The germline CDR1 and CDR2 sequences are LNHNV and YYDKDF (reference sequence). The V gene end was trimmed by 5 bases and the J gene end by 0 bases; junction bases not matched to a gene: 3. The CDR3 totals 14 residues. CDR3 nucleotide sequence: TGTGCCACCAGCCGGGGGGGAGGCTCCTACGAGCAGTACTTC. Its translation: CATSRGGGSYEQYF. The full variable domain, with the rest looked up from reference TRBV15 and TRBJ2-7, is DAMVIQNPRYQVTQFGKPVTLSCSQTLNHNVMYWYQQKSSQAPKLLFHYYDKDFNNEADTPDNFQSRRPNTSFCFLDIRSPGLGDTAMYLCATSRGGGSYEQYFGPGTRLTVT.

The chain is built from TRBV5-1 and TRBJ2-7; possible D gene TRBD1, 6 bases. Germline-derived CDR1 and CDR2 are SGHRS and YFSETQ. The CDR3 covers 18 residues. Trimming removed 2 bases from V and 1 base from J, with 22 bases in between. For the CDR3, the DNA is TGCGCCAGCAGCTTTCGGGCCCCGACAGGCCTTCGTTCCTACGAGCAGTACTTC. Translated, it gives CASSFRAPTGLRSYEQYF. Complete variable domain (other parts from reference TRBV5-1 and TRBJ2-7): KAGVTQTPRYLIKTRGQQVTLSCSPISGHRSVSWYQQTPGQGLQFLFEYFSETQRNKGNFPGRFSGRQFSNSRSEMNVSTLELGDSALYLCASSFRAPTGLRSYEQYFGPGTRLTVT.

This chain links TRBV7-6 with TRBJ1-2; D unresolved. CDR1 is SGHVS and CDR2 is FNYEAQ in the germline V gene. Trimming took off 3 bases at V and 6 bases at J, with 17 bases between the two ends. The CDR3 is 15 amino acids. The CDR3 loop is CASSLGGRGLHGYTF. CDR3 nucleotides: TGTGCCAGCAGCTTGGGAGGTAGAGGGTTGCATGGCTACACCTTC.

V usage is TRBV12-3 or TRBV12-4 and J usage is TRBJ1-1; D gene uncertain. V lost 11 bases to trimming and J lost 1 base, with 14 bases between them. This CDR3 has 13 amino acids. The CDR3 DNA sequence: TGTGCCTGCATCATTGCGCCGAACACTGAAGCTTTCTTT. It specifies CACIIAPNTEAFF.

The chain joins TRBV16 to TRBJ2-1; D may be TRBD1 (5 bases). V lost 0 bases, J lost 15 bases, and 18 bases lay in between. The CDR3 has 14 residues. Germline values: CDR1 KGHSY, CDR2 FQNENV. DNA of the CDR3: TGTGCCAGCAGCCAATCGCTAGGTCCGGTGGGGCGGTTCTTC. As protein: CASSQSLGPVGRFF.

J is TRBJ2-5 and V is TRBV24-1; D gene uncertain. Germline values: CDR1 KGHDR, CDR2 SFDVKD. V lost 6 bases and J lost 2, with 18 bases in between. The CDR3 length is 16 residues. The CDR3 bases are TGTGCCACCAGTAAACCCCGGCAGAGAGGTCAAGAGACCCAGTACTTC. This codes for CATSKPRQRGQETQYF.

This chain joins TRBV11-3 and TRBJ2-5; 7 bases line up with TRBD1. CDR1 and CDR2 from the germline V gene are SGHNT and YENEEA. The CDR3 length is 12 residues. With 7 bases clipped from V and 7 bases from J, the junction kept 6 bases outside the gene matches. Here the CDR3 reads CASTTGAGTQYF. CDR3 DNA sequence: TGTGCCAGCACCACAGGGGCTGGGACCCAGTACTTC.